The 12 T cell receptor beta chains listed next were all sequenced from one sample in a study of radiation and T cells in renal cell carcinoma. Assay: immunoSEQ multiplex PCR; the TCRdb copy retains only in-frame clones and omits some. The data hold roughly 160,000 clones, with approximately 90% observed a single time. As for time point: blood 4 weeks post-SBRT, at nephrectomy. The treatment here: 15 Gy SBRT to primary tumor, nephrectomy 4 weeks later. Sequencing was performed on blood, taken from a patient whose treatment included radiotherapy and nephrectomy. Every receptor here comes from a woman in her forties or fifties with renal cell carcinoma.

CDR3 nucleotide sequence: TGTGCCAGCAGTGACCACCGCCAGTCTAACTATGGCTACACCTTC. Protein: CASSDHRQSNYGYTF. The V call is TRBV6-6, the J call TRBJ1-2; D remains ambiguous. From germline, CDR1 is MNHNY and CDR2 SVGAGI (reference sequence). This CDR3 region has 15 residues. V dropped 5 bases and J dropped 0 bases, with 13 bases sitting between them.

Note on this clone: The same CDR3 also results from other DNA sequences found in this sample. This chain uses TRBV9 with TRBJ2-5, with a weak D call TRBD1 (6 bases). The germline CDR1 and CDR2 sequences are SGDLS and YYNGEE. Between the trimmed V and J ends, which lost 1 base and 4 bases, there was a span of 8 bases. The CDR3 totals 13 residues. CDR3: CASSVQGRETQYF. The CDR3 DNA is TGTGCCAGCAGCGTACAGGGGAGAGAGACCCAGTACTTC. The whole variable domain, remainder taken from reference TRBV9 and TRBJ2-5, is DSGVTQTPKHLITATGQRVTLRCSPRSGDLSVYWYQQSLDQGLQFLIQYYNGEERAKGNILERFSAQQFPDLHSELNLSSLELGDSALYFCASSVQGRETQYFGPGTRLLVL.

The chain joins TRBV19 to TRBJ1-1; D is unclear. Looked up from germline, CDR1 is LNHDA and CDR2 is SQIVND (reference sequence). V was trimmed by 5 bases and J by 5 bases, leaving 15 bases between them. The CDR3 is made up of 14 amino acids. CDR3 coding DNA: TGTGCCAGTAGTCCATGGTCAGTCAGGACTGAAGCTTTCTTT. Its translation is CASSPWSVRTEAFF.

The chain links TRBV7-3 to TRBJ2-4, with 9 bases matching TRBD2. This CDR3 contains 13 residues. Germline V gene lookup returns CDR1 SGHTA and CDR2 FQGTGA. The ends lost 5 bases at V and 8 bases at J; junction bases unmatched: 4. CDR3 sequence (DNA): TGTGCCAGCAGCCTGGTAGCGGGGGACATTCAGTACTTC. Amino acid sequence: CASSLVAGDIQYF.

The V gene is TRBV7-9, the J gene TRBJ1-2, with D unclear. Germline-derived CDR1 and CDR2 are SEHNR and FQNEAQ (reference sequence). CDR3 length: 11 residues. The V gene lost 5 bases and the J gene lost 7 bases, with 8 bases spanning the gap. CDR3 in amino acids: CASSTSGGYTF. The CDR3 nucleotides read TGTGCCAGCAGCACCTCCGGTGGCTACACCTTC.

This clone was recorded a few times. The chain is built from TRBV9 and TRBJ2-5; a possible D gene is TRBD1 (5 bases). The V end lost 0 bases, the J end lost 1 base, and 10 bases lay between the germline ends. Germline V lookup: CDR1 SGDLS, CDR2 YYNGEE. CDR3 length: 15 amino acids. The CDR3 reads CASSVAAGFQETQYF. As DNA, the CDR3 is TGTGCCAGCAGCGTAGCGGCAGGGTTCCAAGAGACCCAGTACTTC.

This clone is a singleton in its sample. The chain joins TRBV5-4 to TRBJ1-4; D might be TRBD1 (5 bases). The CDR3 contains 16 residues. V was trimmed by 4 bases and J by 3 bases, leaving 16 bases between them. Germline assignment: CDR1 SGHNT and CDR2 YYREEE (reference sequence). CDR3 sequence (DNA): TGTGCCAGCAGCACGGACATTTCGGCGGCTAATGAAAAACTGTTTTTT. It specifies CASSTDISAANEKLFF.

The rearrangement joins TRBV2 to TRBJ2-2; D not certain. CDR1 and CDR2 from the germline V gene are SNHLY and FYNNEI. This CDR3 comprises 13 residues. V was clipped by 3 bases and J by 4 bases, with 6 bases between them. The CDR3 region is CASSEWGTGELFF. CDR3 DNA sequence: TGTGCCAGCAGTGAGTGGGGCACCGGGGAGCTGTTTTTT.

The chain carries TRBV7-9 and TRBJ2-7; a possible D gene is TRBD1 (6 bases). This CDR3 region has 15 residues. Trimming stripped 5 bases from V and 3 bases from J, with 17 bases between. Germline CDR1 is SEHNR and CDR2 is FQNEAQ (reference sequence). The DNA for the CDR3 is TGTGCCAGCAGCCTGCAAAAAGGGGGAAACTACGAGCAGTACTTC. It encodes CASSLQKGGNYEQYF.

This clone appeared once. CDR3: CASSLGGWYGTEAFF. CDR3 DNA: TGCGCCAGCAGCTTGGGTGGGTGGTACGGCACTGAAGCTTTCTTT. The chain combines TRBV5-1 with TRBJ1-1; D is uncertain. The V and J ends lost 0 bases and 4 bases respectively, with 13 bases between them. Germline V gene sequence: CDR1 SGHRS, CDR2 YFSETQ. The CDR3 runs 15 residues.

V and J are TRBV7-2 and TRBJ1-2; D not certain. Germline V gene lookup returns CDR1 SGHTA and CDR2 FQGNSA. The CDR3 sequence is 15 residues long. The V end lost 0 bases, the J end lost 4 bases, and 12 bases lay between the germline ends. CDR3 sequence (DNA): TGTGCCAGCAGCTTAGCCGGCCAGGCGGGCTATGGCTACACCTTC. As protein: CASSLAGQAGYGYTF.

This chain joins TRBV2 and TRBJ2-3; possibly TRBD1 for D (5 bases). The germline gives CDR1 SNHLY, CDR2 FYNNEI. V was trimmed by 6 bases and J by 3 bases, leaving 19 bases between them. The CDR3 has 16 residues. The CDR3 loop reads CASSRRQTLWTDTQYF. Written as DNA, the CDR3 is TGTGCCAGCAGCCGACGACAGACTCTATGGACAGATACGCAGTATTTT.